The 28 T cell receptor beta chains in this list originate from one sample, sequenced in a study of monozygotic twins with inflammatory bowel disease. TCRdb re-called the 5' RACE reads, yielding one record per CDR3 amino acid sequence without DNA. The sample table sets out about 160,000 distinct CDR3 sequences. The specimen was blood. The receptors here all came from a human donor with ulcerative colitis or Crohn's disease, or a healthy co-twin of an affected twin (not recorded which).

This chain links TRBV28 with TRBJ2-7; TCRdb selects TRBD1, and the lack of DNA leaves this call unchecked. CDR3 length equals 15 residues. Looked up from germline, CDR1 is MDHEN and CDR2 is SYDVKM. CDR3 protein: CASSRVPRAPYEQYF.

The rearrangement uses TRBV18 and TRBJ2-1. Germline CDR1 reads KGHSH; CDR2 reads LQKENI. This CDR3 spans 16 amino acids. The CDR3 sequence is CASSPLMGGSYNEQFF. Full variable domain (outside the CDR3, taken from reference TRBV18 and TRBJ2-1): NAGVMQNPRHLVRRRGQEARLRCSPMKGHSHVYWYRQLPEEGLKFMVYLQKENIIDESGMPKERFSAEFPKEGPSILRIQQVVRGDSAAYFCASSPLMGGSYNEQFFGPGTRLTVL.

The J gene is TRBJ2-6, the V gene TRBV3-1. The CDR3 consists of 14 residues. Per germline, CDR1 LGHDT and CDR2 YNNKEL (reference sequence). The CDR3 region is CASSPASGANVLTF. Filled out from reference TRBV3-1 and TRBJ2-6, the complete variable domain reads DTAVSQTPKYLVTQMGNDKSIKCEQNLGHDTMYWYKQDSKKFLKIMFSYNNKELIINETVPNRFSPKSPDKAHLNLHINSLELGDSAVYFCASSPASGANVLTFGAGSRLTVL.

This chain connects TRBV3-1 to TRBJ2-7; TCRdb selects TRBD1, and the lack of DNA leaves this call unchecked. This CDR3 region has 16 residues. Germline CDR1 and CDR2: LGHDT and YNNKEL (reference sequence). CDR3 protein: CASSQERGDPTYEQYF.

The CDR3 loop reads CSASHSSNQPQHF. The V call is TRBV20-1, the J call TRBJ1-5. The CDR3 runs 13 residues. CDR1 is DFQATT, CDR2 SNEGSKA, per germline (reference sequence).

V usage is TRBV29-1 and J usage is TRBJ2-1. Germline CDR1 SQVTM, CDR2 ANQGSEA. This CDR3 is 11 amino acids long. CDR3 protein: CSVENVNEQFF.

The V and J genes are TRBV20-1 and TRBJ1-5; TCRdb's D call, TRBD1, is unchecked because there is no DNA. Germline CDR1 is DFQATT and CDR2 is SNEGSKA (reference sequence). This CDR3 has 13 amino acids. The CDR3 here is CRASRGVNQPQHF.

The chain uses TRBV20-1 and TRBJ2-4; TCRdb reports TRBD2, a call that lacks DNA to check it against. The CDR3 covers 22 residues. Germline V gene sequence: CDR1 DFQATT, CDR2 SNEGSKA (reference sequence). Here the CDR3 reads CSARVQASGGAYGANAKNIQYF.

The chain employs TRBV27 and TRBJ1-1; TCRdb's assignment of TRBD1 cannot be checked, as there is no DNA. Germline loops: CDR1 MNHEY, CDR2 SMNVEV (reference sequence). CDR3 length: 15 amino acids. CDR3 sequence: CASNPTGWANTEAFF.

The chain is built from TRBV6-5 and TRBJ2-7; the TCRdb D gene call, TRBD2, has no DNA to confirm it. The germline V gene has CDR1 MNHEY and CDR2 SVGAGI. The CDR3 covers 15 residues. This CDR3 is CASSYPSGGIYEQYF.

The chain carries TRBV11-3 and TRBJ2-1; TCRdb picks TRBD2, but there is no DNA to check that call. CDR3 length: 15 residues. CDR1 is SGHNT and CDR2 is YENEEA in the germline V gene. CDR3 region: CASSSDSGLYNEQFF.

The chain joins TRBV20-1 to TRBJ2-7; TCRdb selects TRBD2, and the lack of DNA leaves this call unchecked. The CDR3 length is 14 residues. CDR1 DFQATT and CDR2 SNEGSKA come from the germline V gene (reference sequence). The chain's CDR3 is CSARASGDSYEQYF.

The J gene is TRBJ1-5, the V gene TRBV29-1; absent DNA, TCRdb's TRBD1 call cannot be checked. The germline gives CDR1 SQVTM, CDR2 ANQGSEA. The CDR3 totals 13 residues. Here the CDR3 reads CSVPGGVNQPQHF.

This sequence joins TRBV5-8 and TRBJ1-1; TCRdb lists TRBD1, though no DNA is available to test this call. Germline V gene lookup returns CDR1 SGHTS and CDR2 YDEGEE. CDR3 length equals 13 residues. This CDR3 is CASSPPGWGEAFF. Looking up the rest from reference TRBV5-8 and TRBJ1-1 gives the full variable domain: EAGVTQSPTHLIKTRGQQATLRCSPISGHTSVYWYQQALGLGLQFLLWYDEGEERNRGNFPPRFSGRQFPNYSSELNVNALELEDSALYLCASSPPGWGEAFFGQGTRLTVV.

The genes are TRBV18 and TRBJ2-5; no DNA is available, so the TRBD2 call from TCRdb remains unchecked. This CDR3 comprises 13 residues. Germline CDR1 reads KGHSH; CDR2 reads LQKENI. This chain's CDR3 is CASSAGDFETQYF.

The gene calls are TRBV5-4 and TRBJ2-5; TCRdb picks TRBD2, but there is no DNA to check that call. This CDR3 is 14 amino acids long. The germline gives CDR1 SGHNT, CDR2 YYREEE (reference sequence). The CDR3 loop reads CASSPSASMETQYF.

The genes are TRBV6-5 and TRBJ1-2; TCRdb proposes TRBD1, but this gene call is untestable without DNA. Germline V CDR1 and CDR2: MNHEY, SVGAGI. The CDR3 is 16 residues long. CDR3 residues: CASSFLTGQGADGYTF.

This chain joins TRBV20-1 and TRBJ2-2; TCRdb lists TRBD2, though no DNA is available to test this call. The CDR3 is 15 amino acids. Germline lookup yields CDR1 DFQATT and CDR2 SNEGSKA (reference sequence). CDR3: CSAGPPGLVTGELFF.

The chain links TRBV12-3 or TRBV12-4 to TRBJ1-2; the TCRdb D gene call, TRBD1, has no DNA to confirm it. CDR3 length equals 15 residues. Here the CDR3 reads CASSRTRDNWYGYTF.

The chain uses TRBV12-3 or TRBV12-4 and TRBJ1-2; TCRdb proposes TRBD1, but this gene call is untestable without DNA. This CDR3 is built from 12 residues. CDR3 protein: CASSLDSPGYTF.

The gene calls are TRBV24-1 and TRBJ2-1; the TCRdb call, TRBD2, lacks DNA for checking. The germline gives CDR1 KGHDR, CDR2 SFDVKD. This CDR3 contains 16 residues. CDR3 in amino acids: CATSDPGPMNRDEQFF.

The rearrangement links TRBV30 to TRBJ2-2. The germline CDR1 and CDR2 sequences are GTSNPN and SVGIG (reference sequence). The CDR3 covers 14 residues. CDR3 amino acids: CAQPKITPTGELFF.

The V call is TRBV10-3, the J call TRBJ2-7; TCRdb picks TRBD2, but there is no DNA to check that call. Germline CDR1 ENHRY, CDR2 SYGVKD. This CDR3 is 14 amino acids long. This CDR3 is CAISPTSGRDEQYF.

J is TRBJ1-2 and V is TRBV7-2; TCRdb calls TRBD1, which cannot be checked without DNA. The CDR3 has 13 residues. Germline V lookup: CDR1 SGHTA, CDR2 FQGNSA. The chain's CDR3 is CASSYRTGYGYTF.

V usage is TRBV11-2 and J usage is TRBJ2-4; the D call of TRBD1 rests on TCRdb alone, since no DNA is present to check it. The CDR3 loop spans 14 amino acids. Germline CDR1 reads SGHAT; CDR2 reads FQNNGV. CDR3 region: CASSFGQVKNMQYF.

The rearrangement links TRBV7-2 to TRBJ1-5. The CDR3 has 16 residues. Germline V gene data show CDR1 as SGHTA and CDR2 as FQGNSA. The CDR3 spells CASSLSLGYSNQPQHF.

The chain carries TRBV10-3 and TRBJ2-7; the D call from TCRdb, TRBD1, cannot be confirmed without DNA. CDR1 ENHRY and CDR2 SYGVKD come from the germline V gene. The CDR3 loop spans 12 amino acids. CDR3 protein: CAIRGDRGTEYF.

The V and J genes are TRBV5-5 and TRBJ2-1; TCRdb reports TRBD1, a call that lacks DNA to check it against. This CDR3 spans 15 amino acids. Germline V gene sequence: CDR1 SGHKS, CDR2 YYEKEE (reference sequence). This CDR3 reads CASSLDRTGYNEQFF.